The clone carrying this TCR beta chain was picked up a small number of times. What it binds is unknown. TCRdb passed the 5' RACE reads through MiXCR, listing each CDR3 protein once. The sample comprises over 350,000 distinct CDR3 sequences, roughly a quarter of which are singletons, and 8.5% to 10% rests with the top ten. These data originate in a study of T-cell memory formation after mild COVID-19. Study as a whole: Largely donor-specific sequence clusters came from two donors.

The CDR3 runs to 13 residues. CDR1 is SQVTM and CDR2 is ANQGSEA in the germline V gene. The V gene lost 7 bases and the J gene lost 1 base, with 13 bases spanning the gap. The study's findings and limits: Later expanders leaned CD4+, whereas clones that contracted between day 15 and 85 were balanced CD4/CD8.

Sequencing input: PBMCs or a T cell subset sorted from them (not recorded which). V gene TRBV29-1 combines with J gene TRBJ1-1; maybe TRBD1 (5 bases). The receptor was derived from an adult woman who had mild COVID-19 (a few samples of this study predate the infection). Cell type and time point are not known. The CDR3 region is CSGVGQGNTEAFF. CDR3 DNA sequence: TGCAGCGGCGTCGGGCAGGGGAACACTGAAGCTTTCTTT.